What follows are 3 T cell receptor beta chains derived from one specimen sequenced in a study of cytomegalovirus exposure and HLA in healthy donors. 13 Jbeta primers and 60 Vbeta primers were used for the PCR. Data came from immunoSEQ multiplex PCR; TCRdb stores just in-frame clones and leaves some out. The sample consists of 55,000 to 80,000 clones, roughly 78% of them appearing once. Sample: PBMCs. Receptors were obtained from a man aged 35 to 55 in good health and CMV-seronegative.

The chain joins TRBV25-1 to TRBJ2-3; D unresolved. Trimming took off 2 bases at V and 3 bases at J, with 6 bases between the two ends. The CDR3 has 13 residues. Germline V gene data show CDR1 as MGHDK and CDR2 as SYGVNS. The chain's CDR3 is CASSEPGTDTQYF. CDR3 DNA: TGTGCCAGCAGTGAACCCGGGACAGATACGCAGTATTTT.

The CDR3 region has the DNA TGTGTCGGAAGACAGGGGGAGACTGAAGCTTTCTTT. Translation gives CVGRQGETEAFF. The genes are TRBV2 and TRBJ1-1; 9 bases fit TRBD1. This CDR3 has 12 residues. Germline assignment: CDR1 SNHLY and CDR2 FYNNEI. The full variable domain, its missing parts supplied by reference TRBV2 and TRBJ1-1, is EPEVTQTPSHQVTQMGQEVILRCVPISNHLYFYWYRQILGQKVEFLVSFYNNEISEKSEIFDDQFSVERPDGSNFTLKIRSTKLEDSAMYFCVGRQGETEAFFGQGTRLTVV.

The V gene is TRBV10-3, the J gene TRBJ2-3, with 12 nucleotides matching TRBD2. Germline V gives CDR1 ENHRY, CDR2 SYGVKD. This CDR3 is built from 15 residues. The V and J ends lost 9 bases and 4 bases, in that order; junction bases with no gene match: 8. The CDR3 reads CAIATSGGSADTQYF. CDR3 in DNA: TGTGCCATAGCGACTAGCGGGGGCTCTGCAGATACGCAGTATTTT.